These T cell receptor beta chains were read from a single sample in a study of T cells in Graves' hyperthyroidism and ophthalmopathy. TCRdb redid the calling of the multiplex PCR reads with MiXCR, one entry per CDR3 protein. The sample lists approximately 640,000 distinct CDR3 sequences, about 18% occurring once. The specimen was blood. All receptors come from a man aged 50 or older with Graves' hyperthyroidism. CDR3s include the opening cysteine and the closing phenylalanine or tryptophan. A D gene is named only where the DNA matches it firmly. Clone size is not always given. Where it is, it says once, few, many or a class for expanded clones.

J gene | D gene | clone size | V gene | CDR3 DNA | CDR3 protein
TRBJ2-2 | TRBD2 | - | TRBV10-3 | TGTGTCACCTCGGGGGGAAACACCGGGGAGCTGTTTTTT | CVTSGGNTGELFF
TRBJ1-4 | TRBD1 | few | TRBV3-1 | TGTGCCAGCAGCCAGACAGGGTCGACAGCAACTAATGAAAAACTGTTTTTT | CASSQTGSTATNEKLFF
TRBJ2-5 | TRBD2 | many | TRBV28 | TGTGCCAGCAGTATATCTAGCGGGAGGGCCTGGGAGACCCAGTACTTC | CASSISSGRAWETQYF
TRBJ2-2 | TRBD2 | many | TRBV12-3/TRBV12-4 | TGTGCCAATCGGACTAGCGGGACGTGCACCGGGGAGCTGTTTTTT | CANRTSGTCTGELFF
TRBJ2-1 | TRBD2 | many | TRBV6-1 | TGTGCCAGCAGCCGCTGGACTAGCGGGAGGGCAGGTAAATCCTACAATGAGCAGTTCTTC | CASSRWTSGRAGKSYNEQFF
TRBJ2-7 | - | - | TRBV3-1 | TGTGCCAGCAGCCAAGAGTCGCCGGAGCAGTACTTC | CASSQESPEQYF
TRBJ1-2 | - | - | TRBV4-2 | TGTGCCAGCAGCCATGAGGGCTACACCTTC | CASSHEGYTF
TRBJ2-2 | TRBD2 | few | TRBV6-1 | TGTGCCAGCAGTGGGACTAGCGGGATAAAGACCGGGGAGCTGTTTTTT | CASSGTSGIKTGELFF
TRBJ2-1 | TRBD2 | few | TRBV7-3 | TGTGCCAGCAGCCCAAGCGGGAGCACCTACAATGAGCAGTTCTTC | CASSPSGSTYNEQFF
TRBJ1-1 | - | - | TRBV7-9 | TGTGCCAGCAGCTTCCCGGGAGCTTTCTTT | CASSFPGAFF
TRBJ2-7 | - | few | TRBV3-1 | TGTGCCCGTGCCGAGGACACTTTACAGTACGAGCAGTACTTC | CARAEDTLQYEQYF
TRBJ2-4 | TRBD2 | many | TRBV7-2 | TGTGCCAGCAGCTGGGGGCCTAGCGGGCTAGCCAAAAACATTCAGTACTTC | CASSWGPSGLAKNIQYF
TRBJ1-2 | TRBD1 | - | TRBV11-2 | TGTGCCAGCAGCCCGACAGGGGAAGGCTATGGCTACACCTTC | CASSPTGEGYGYTF
TRBJ2-1 | - | - | TRBV10-3 | TGTGCCATCAGTGACGACCCTTCACCTAATGACAATGAGCAGTTCTTC | CAISDDPSPNDNEQFF
TRBJ1-3 | TRBD1 | - | TRBV5-1 | TGCGCCAGCAGCTTTTCCGGGACAGGGGATTTTGGAAACACCATATATTTT | CASSFSGTGDFGNTIYF
TRBJ1-4 | TRBD1 | - | TRBV6-1 | TGTGCCAGCAGGACCGGGACAGTTAATGAAAAACTGTTTTTT | CASRTGTVNEKLFF
TRBJ1-5 | - | many | TRBV12-5 | TGTGCTAGTGCCTCGACCGGGACGGGCAATCAGCCCCAGCATTTT | CASASTGTGNQPQHF
TRBJ1-2 | - | - | TRBV3-1 | TGTGCCAGCAGCCAGGTTGACATTGGCTACACCTTC | CASSQVDIGYTF
TRBJ1-5 | - | many | TRBV6-2/TRBV6-3 | TGTGCCAGCAGTTACTCGGGGGCTCACTCGCAGCCCCAGCATTTT | CASSYSGAHSQPQHF
TRBJ1-2 | - | many | TRBV25-1 | TGTGCCAGCAGCCATGGGGGTGCAGGAAACTATGGCTACACCTTC | CASSHGGAGNYGYTF
TRBJ2-2 | TRBD2 | - | TRBV7-8 | TGTGCCAGCAGCTTCTCTAGCGGGAACACCGGGGAGCTGTTTTTT | CASSFSSGNTGELFF
TRBJ2-4 | TRBD2 | - | TRBV20-1 | TGCAGTGCGCCGCTAGCGGGAGGCAAAAACATTCAGTACTTC | CSAPLAGGKNIQYF
TRBJ1-2 | - | many | TRBV28 | TGTGCCAGCAGTCCTACCAACTATGGCTACACCTTC | CASSPTNYGYTF
TRBJ2-7 | - | many | TRBV19 | TGTGCCAGTAGGTCAAGACAGAGCTACGAGCAGTACTTC | CASRSRQSYEQYF
TRBJ2-1 | TRBD2 | many | TRBV12-3/TRBV12-4 | TGTGCCATCCCGGCCCCCTCTAGCGGGAGGGCCCTTGATGAGCAGTTCTTC | CAIPAPSSGRALDEQFF
TRBJ2-7 | TRBD1 | - | TRBV28 | TGTGCCAGCAGCTCGGGACAGGAGGCCGAGCAGTACTTC | CASSSGQEAEQYF
TRBJ2-5 | - | many | TRBV15 | TGTGCCACCGTAGACTACTATGGGGGAGGAGAGACCCAGTACTTC | CATVDYYGGGETQYF
TRBJ1-1 | - | - | TRBV24-1 | TGTGCCACCCGTGCCAGAATGAACACTGAAGCTTTCTTT | CATRARMNTEAFF
TRBJ2-3 | - | - | TRBV20-1 | TGCAGTGCTAGGGTCGATATGGACTTTAGCACAGATACGCAGTATTTT | CSARVDMDFSTDTQYF
TRBJ2-7 | - | - | TRBV12-3/TRBV12-4 | TGTGCCAGCAGTTTAACTCCAGGGGTCCCCGAGCAGTACTTC | CASSLTPGVPEQYF
TRBJ2-3 | - | many | TRBV18 | TGTGCCAGCTCAGCCATAAGCGGAGAAGACACAGATACGCAGTATTTT | CASSAISGEDTDTQYF
TRBJ1-5 | - | many | TRBV15 | TGTGCCACCGGGCCGATAGGGTACGGGAGGGGCAATCAGCCCCAGCATTTT | CATGPIGYGRGNQPQHF
TRBJ2-2 | - | many | TRBV2 | TGTGCCGGTACTCTTACCGGGGAGCTGTTTTTT | CAGTLTGELFF
TRBJ1-5 | - | - | TRBV4-1 | TGCGCCAGCAGCCAGCTAGACGGAGATCAGCCCCAGCATTTT | CASSQLDGDQPQHF
TRBJ2-7 | TRBD1 | - | TRBV7-9 | TGTGCCAGCAGCTCACCGGAGACAGGGGAAAAGCAGTACTTC | CASSSPETGEKQYF